This T cell receptor (beta chain) comes out of a study of OX40 agonist ivuxolimab in advanced cancers. In the study overall: Prior therapy, whether anti-PD-1, anti-PD-L1 or anti-CTLA-4, was allowed, and less than 45% had some.

Regarding this clone: Its antigen is not known.

Trimming pared 3 bases from V and 5 bases from J, leaving 22 bases between. Looked up from germline, CDR1 is SGHVS and CDR2 is FNYEAQ. The CDR3 sequence is 17 residues long. Study-level findings and limits: At 0.1 to 3.0 mg/kg and by week 6, CD4+ and CD8+ T cells in the blood had expanded clonally.

Assay used: immunoSEQ multiplex PCR; TCRdb lists only in-frame clones, some missing. The sample has approximately 70,000 clones, 80% to 90% seen once; the top ten hold 0.9% to 1.2%. This TCR was recovered from an adult with an advanced solid tumor such as melanoma, head and neck, liver or kidney cancer. The rearrangement uses TRBV7-6 and TRBJ1-1; D uncertain. This specimen consisted of CD4+ or CD8+ T cells sorted from blood, obtained in a trial of the OX40 agonist ivuxolimab. CDR3 sequence (DNA): TGTGCCAGCAGCTTGATAGGCGGGGTAGGAAGGGTTACTGAAGCTTTCTTT. Protein sequence: CASSLIGGVGRVTEAFF.